These T cell receptor beta chains were read from a single sample in a study of T cell responses to AZD1222 COVID-19 vaccine. The table came from immunoSEQ multiplex PCR; TCRdb's copy has only in-frame clones and leaves some out. The sample yields about 110,000 clones, 70% to 90% seen once. The material sequenced was peripheral blood, taken 28 days after the second AZD1222 dose. These receptors originate from an adult who received the AZD1222 COVID-19 vaccine. CDR3s include the opening cysteine and the closing phenylalanine or tryptophan. Each record gives: V gene, D gene, CDR3 protein. A D gene is named only where the DNA matches it firmly.

TRBV14 TRBD1 CASSPQGVGYGYTF
TRBV11-2 TRBD1 CASSDRGRGWNEQFF
TRBV3-1/TRBV3-2 - CASSQGGRSAFF
TRBV7-6 - CASSLAVKGSNSPLHF
TRBV12-2 - CASRLGTSGRPYEQYF
TRBV24-1 - CATCGANTGELFF
TRBV30 TRBD2 CAWSQTSDTDTQYF
TRBV7-8 - CASSTHRYGNQPQHF
TRBV9 - CASSVYPDTQYF
TRBV5-5 TRBD1 CASSLGPGQGYGYTF
TRBV19 - CASSQGRQTSYNEQFF
TRBV10-3 - CAISGDGNQPQHF
TRBV7-9 - CASTPDLYTEAFF
TRBV5-8 - CASSLVLSTVWYGYTF
TRBV5-1 - CASTQGGREADTQYF
TRBV2 - CASSVGWTGYTF
TRBV4-1 - CASSRESTGTQYF
TRBV9 - CASSVVEGTGELFF
TRBV13 - CASSLRGVNQETQYF
TRBV5-6 - CASSRTDTQYF
TRBV9 TRBD1 CASSATGLDTEAFF
TRBV29-1 - CSAEGDNHEQYF
TRBV3-1/TRBV3-2 - CASSPPYEGGYTF
TRBV11-3 - CASSLGGSWTANYGYTF
TRBV7-9 - CASSSSTGYSGNTIYF
TRBV13 TRBD1 CASSSDRGRGYGYTF
TRBV6-5 TRBD2 CATRSGSDTGELFF
TRBV4-1 - CASSQDLAGEMMDEQFF
TRBV9 - CASSGISGGELFF
TRBV20-1 - CSAIPPVGYTF
TRBV9 - CASSVESDEQFF
TRBV6-5 TRBD1 CASKPEGTGVGKLFF
TRBV5-1 TRBD1 CASSYLQAGGSYNEQFF
TRBV5-1 - CASSLAGAGGTDTQYF
TRBV11-2 - CASSPVGGNGNTIYF
TRBV7-9 - CASSLGVGQNTGELFF
TRBV2 - CASSEAGTEIYEQYF
TRBV7-9 - CASSPLVAGAYEQYF
TRBV7-8 - CASSLGGGSYGYTF
TRBV5-1 - CASSSGAGGDTEAFF
TRBV9 TRBD1 CASSDPTGAEQYF
TRBV5-1 - CASSLDGNTIYF
TRBV9 TRBD1 CASSVGTAAGPQHF
TRBV9 - CASSDGRQENYGYTF
TRBV12-3/TRBV12-4 - CASSLGLDGGAFF
TRBV18 - CASSPPGTRQTQYF
TRBV5-1 - CASSLASSGEANTEAFF
TRBV27 TRBD2 CASSRRRREGSGANVLTF
TRBV18 - CASSPRRTSSYEQYF
TRBV14 TRBD1 CASRLAGTVYNEQFF
TRBV6-1 - CASSEAWGAGKETQYF
TRBV19 - CASETGSPNYGYTF
TRBV19 TRBD2 CASSIAGGQDTQYF
TRBV9 TRBD1 CASSSMDRVSYNGYTF
TRBV5-8 - CASSLGGGPEETQYF
TRBV7-7 TRBD1 CASSLGGQGAYEQYF
TRBV10-3 TRBD2 CAISDQPEVAGVYNEQFF
TRBV19 - CASSQGYTGELFF
TRBV10-3 TRBD1 CAISPQGASNSPLHF
TRBV28 TRBD1 CASSFDRGYGYTF